The 18 T cell receptor beta chains below all came from one sample that was sequenced in a study of human T cells and chemical hapten exposure. TCRdb called the RACE reads again in MiXCR, with one record for every CDR3 protein. The sample shows around 130,000 distinct CDR3 sequences, 10% to 15% of them seen only once. Time point indicated: patch test 2, 6 weeks after DPC sensitization. Treatment described: therapeutic diphenylcyclopropenone sensitization with weekly scalp DPC. The specimen comprised whole blood, sampled in connection with sensitization to the hapten diphenylcyclopropenone (DPC). The receptors shown here come from a woman aged 50 to 60 with alopecia areata. Some clones in this sample may be carry-over from other donors' samples.

This clonotype was seen repeatedly, ten times or more. The chain carries TRBV29-1 and TRBJ1-2; 7 bases are shared with TRBD1. This CDR3 has 11 residues. The germline CDR1 and CDR2 sequences are SQVTM and ANQGSEA. Trimming at V came to 7 bases and at J to 6 bases, leaving 5 bases not matched to a gene. This chain's CDR3 is CSAQQGNGYTF. The CDR3 DNA follows: TGCAGCGCACAACAGGGGAATGGCTACACCTTC.

This clonotype was seen only a few times. This chain connects TRBV7-8 to TRBJ2-7, with D maybe TRBD2 (5 bases). The CDR3 runs to 15 residues. The germline V gene encodes CDR1 SGHVS and CDR2 FQNEAQ. V lost 1 base, J lost 5 bases, and 15 bases lay in between. The CDR3 DNA sequence: TGTGCCAGCAGCTTAGTACGGGGAAGTGGCCACGAGCAGTACTTC. This gives the protein CASSLVRGSGHEQYF.

The chain recombines TRBV28 with TRBJ2-7; 8 bases fit TRBD2. J was trimmed by 3 bases and V by 8 bases; bases with no gene match: 12. The CDR3 consists of 15 residues. CDR1 is MDHEN and CDR2 is SYDVKM in the germline V gene. The CDR3 nucleotides are TGTGCCAGCCGGAGAGCGGGAGTTGCTCTCTACGAGCAGTACTTC. This translates into CASRRAGVALYEQYF. Filled out from reference TRBV28 and TRBJ2-7, the complete variable domain reads DVKVTQSSRYLVKRTGEKVFLECVQDMDHENMFWYRQDPGLGLRLIYFSYDVKMKEKGDIPEGYSVSREKKERFSLILESASTNQTSMYLCASRRAGVALYEQYFGPGTRLTVT.

This clonotype was seen repeatedly, ten times or more. The V and J genes are TRBV11-3 and TRBJ2-7; no definite D call. The ends were cut back, 5 bases at V and 6 bases at J, with 14 bases in the middle. The CDR3 covers 13 residues. CDR1 and CDR2 from the germline V gene are SGHNT and YENEEA. In DNA form, the CDR3 reads TGTGCCAGCAGCCAGTCAGTGCGTGGCGAGCAGTACTTC. It codes for CASSQSVRGEQYF.

The chain couples TRBV5-1 to TRBJ2-1, with D possibly being TRBD1 or TRBD2 (6 bases each). V lost 4 bases to trimming and J lost 7 bases, with 12 bases between them. CDR1 and CDR2 (germline): SGHRS, YFSETQ. The CDR3 length is 13 residues. The DNA for the CDR3 is TGCGCCAGCAGCAAGCAGGGGAGGAATGAGCAGTTCTTC. Translation gives CASSKQGRNEQFF.

This clonotype was seen only a few times. CDR3 sequence: CASSLHPQGQGGEQYF. DNA of the CDR3: TGTGCCAGCAGCTTACACCCTCAGGGACAGGGCGGCGAGCAGTACTTC. The chain uses TRBV7-6 and TRBJ2-7; the match to TRBD1 covers 9 bases. Germline V gene lookup returns CDR1 SGHVS and CDR2 FNYEAQ. The CDR3 sequence is 16 residues long. Unmatched junction bases numbered 11, after V lost 2 bases and J lost 6 bases.

This sequence joins TRBV7-2 and TRBJ2-7; 10 positions agree with TRBD2. Trimming took 6 bases from V and 5 from J; bases not matched to a gene: 10. CDR3 length: 15 amino acids. Germline values: CDR1 SGHTA, CDR2 FQGNSA. The CDR3 DNA reads as TGTGCCAGCAGTTTTAGGGGGACTAGCGCGGACGAGCAGTACTTC. The encoded protein is CASSFRGTSADEQYF.

In this sample, this clonotype turned up a few times. This chain uses TRBV19 with TRBJ1-1; TRBD1 might be the D (6 bases). The CDR3 length is 15 residues. Germline CDR1 and CDR2: LNHDA and SQIVND (reference sequence). V shed 7 bases and J shed 3 bases, with 18 bases lying between them. The CDR3 nucleotides read TGTGCCAGTAACTTCTTGGGGGGCGCGGACACTGAAGCTTTCTTT. Translation gives CASNFLGGADTEAFF.

Many counts were recorded for this clonotype. The V and J genes are TRBV9 and TRBJ2-1; a possible D gene is TRBD2 (5 bases). The CDR3 consists of 15 residues. Germline CDR1 is SGDLS and CDR2 is YYNGEE. V lost 0 bases, J lost 3 bases, and 10 bases lay in between. As DNA, the CDR3 is TGTGCCAGCAGCGTAGACGGGAACATCTACAATGAGCAGTTCTTC. This codes for CASSVDGNIYNEQFF.

This clonotype came up many times. The chain links TRBV4-2 to TRBJ2-2, with 9 nucleotides matching TRBD2. The CDR3 has 18 residues. Trimming at V came to 1 base and at J to 4 bases, leaving 10 bases not matched to a gene. CDR1 LGHNA and CDR2 YNFKEQ come from the germline V gene. CDR3 residues: CASSQGDSGSYGTGELFF. In DNA, the CDR3 is TGTGCCAGCAGCCAAGGAGATAGCGGGAGTTATGGCACCGGGGAGCTGTTTTTT.

This sequence joins TRBV14 and TRBJ2-6; 11 bases agree with TRBD1. V dropped 3 bases and J dropped 4; count of bases not matched to a gene: 11. The CDR3 totals 19 residues. Germline V gene sequence: CDR1 SGHDN, CDR2 FVKESK. DNA for the CDR3: TGTGCCAGCAGCCAGGACCGGACAGGGGGCATAGGAGGGGCCAACGTCCTGACTTTC. Translated, it gives CASSQDRTGGIGGANVLTF.

The sample holds a few counts of this clonotype. The chain carries TRBV18 and TRBJ2-7, with TRBD1 matching 8 bases. CDR1 and CDR2 from the germline V gene are KGHSH and LQKENI. CDR3 length: 15 amino acids. V shed 2 bases, J shed 5 bases, and the junction held 8 bases outside the gene matches. The CDR3 nucleotides read TGTGCCAGCTCACCATCTAGGGCAGGGGGCCACGAGCAGTACTTC. It is translated as CASSPSRAGGHEQYF.

J is TRBJ2-2 and V is TRBV29-1, with D uncertain. In germline, CDR1 is SQVTM, CDR2 ANQGSEA. Between the trimmed V and J ends, which lost 4 bases and 8 bases, there was a span of 11 bases. The CDR3 consists of 12 residues. CDR3 bases: TGCAGCGTTGGGCACCCCGTGGGGGAGCTGTTTTTT. Translated: CSVGHPVGELFF.

The chain carries TRBV7-2 and TRBJ1-2; D is ambiguous. Trimming took off 5 bases at V and 4 bases at J, with 23 bases between the two ends. The CDR3 has 17 amino acids. Germline V gene data show CDR1 as SGHTA and CDR2 as FQGNSA. CDR3 region: CASSTQTGIPSTYGYTF. In nucleotides, the CDR3 is TGTGCCAGCAGCACCCAAACCGGGATCCCCTCGACCTATGGCTACACCTTC.

CDR3 nucleotide sequence: TGTGCCAGCAGTTACTCCCCTCTCGGCGGGAGGGCCACTGAGCAGTTCTTC. It yields the protein CASSYSPLGGRATEQFF. This rearrangement joins TRBV6-6 to TRBJ2-1; 9 bases align to TRBD2. V was clipped by 0 bases and J by 9 bases; unmatched bases: 12. Looked up from germline, CDR1 is MNHNY and CDR2 is SVGAGI (reference sequence). The CDR3 extends over 17 amino acids.

This chain joins TRBV7-9 and TRBJ2-7; TRBD1 or TRBD2 may be the D gene (6 bases each). This CDR3 comprises 14 residues. CDR1 is SEHNR, CDR2 FQNEAQ, per germline (reference sequence). The V end was cut by 6 bases, the J end by 3 bases, with 15 bases between. CDR3: CASRIQGGIYEQYF. CDR3 DNA sequence: TGTGCCAGCAGGATACAGGGAGGAATCTACGAGCAGTACTTC.

V usage is TRBV6-2 or TRBV6-3 and J usage is TRBJ2-7, with 7 nucleotides matching TRBD2. Germline V gives CDR1 MNHEY, CDR2 SVGEGT. Germline trimming cut 2 bases from V and 2 bases from J; bases unmatched to any gene: 6. The CDR3 is made up of 15 amino acids. The DNA of the CDR3 is TGTGCCAGCAGTTACGGGGCTAGCGGAACCTACGAGCAGTACTTC. Protein product: CASSYGASGTYEQYF.

The rearrangement uses TRBV15 and TRBJ1-1; D gene uncertain. The CDR3 is made up of 14 amino acids. Per the germline V gene, CDR1 is LNHNV and CDR2 is YYDKDF (reference sequence). V gave up 5 bases and J gave up 0 bases, with 10 bases separating them. CDR3 region: CATSGRLMNTEAFF. The CDR3 bases are TGTGCCACCAGCGGCAGACTTATGAACACTGAAGCTTTCTTT.